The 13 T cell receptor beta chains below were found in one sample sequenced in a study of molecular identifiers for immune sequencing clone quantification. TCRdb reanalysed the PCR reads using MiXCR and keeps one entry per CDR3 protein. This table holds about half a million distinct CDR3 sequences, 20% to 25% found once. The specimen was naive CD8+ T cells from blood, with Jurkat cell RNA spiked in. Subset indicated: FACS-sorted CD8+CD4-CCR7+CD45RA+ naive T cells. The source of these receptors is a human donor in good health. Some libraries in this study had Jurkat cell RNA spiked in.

The CDR3 bases are TGTGCCTGGAGTTTTCACCGGTTGAATGAGCAGTTCTTC. The encoded protein is CAWSFHRLNEQFF. The rearrangement uses TRBV30 and TRBJ2-1; no reliable D call. V dropped 2 bases and J dropped 7 bases, with 12 bases sitting between them. The germline V gene has CDR1 GTSNPN and CDR2 SVGIG (reference sequence). The CDR3 covers 13 residues.

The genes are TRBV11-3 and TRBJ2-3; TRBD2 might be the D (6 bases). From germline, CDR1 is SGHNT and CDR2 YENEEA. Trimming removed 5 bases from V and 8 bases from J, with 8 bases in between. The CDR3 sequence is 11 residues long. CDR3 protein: CASSTEGTQYF. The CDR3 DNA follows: TGTGCCAGCAGCACGGAGGGTACGCAGTATTTT.

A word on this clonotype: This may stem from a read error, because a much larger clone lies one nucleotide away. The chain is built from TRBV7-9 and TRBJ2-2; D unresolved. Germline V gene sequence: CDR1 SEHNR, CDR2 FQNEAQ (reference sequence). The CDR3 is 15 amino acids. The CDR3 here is CASSHQGTGTRELFF. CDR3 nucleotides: TGTGCCAGCAGTCACCAAGGAACGGGCACCAGGGAGCTGTTTTTT.

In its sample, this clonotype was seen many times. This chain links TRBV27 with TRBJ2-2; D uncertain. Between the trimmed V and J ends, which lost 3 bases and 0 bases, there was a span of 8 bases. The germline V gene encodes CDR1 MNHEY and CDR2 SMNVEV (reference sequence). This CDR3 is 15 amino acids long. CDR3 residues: CASSFVIANTGELFF. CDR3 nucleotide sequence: TGTGCCAGCAGTTTTGTAATCGCGAACACCGGGGAGCTGTTTTTT.

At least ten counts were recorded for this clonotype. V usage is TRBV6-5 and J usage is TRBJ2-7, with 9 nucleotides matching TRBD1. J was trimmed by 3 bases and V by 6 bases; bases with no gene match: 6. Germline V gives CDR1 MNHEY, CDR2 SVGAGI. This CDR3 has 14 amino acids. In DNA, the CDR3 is TGTGCCAGCAGCTGGGGACAGGGATTCTACGAGCAGTACTTC. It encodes CASSWGQGFYEQYF.

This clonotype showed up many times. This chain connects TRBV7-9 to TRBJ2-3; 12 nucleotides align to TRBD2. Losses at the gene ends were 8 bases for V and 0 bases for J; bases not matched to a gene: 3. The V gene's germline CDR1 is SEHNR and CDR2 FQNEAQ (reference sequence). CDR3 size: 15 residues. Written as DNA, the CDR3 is TGTGCCAGCGTCGGACTAGCGGGGAGCACAGATACGCAGTATTTT. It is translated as CASVGLAGSTDTQYF.

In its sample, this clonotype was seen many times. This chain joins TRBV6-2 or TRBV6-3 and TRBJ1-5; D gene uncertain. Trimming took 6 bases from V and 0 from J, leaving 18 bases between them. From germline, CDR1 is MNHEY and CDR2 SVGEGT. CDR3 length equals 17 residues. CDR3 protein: CASSRTEGLYSNQPQHF. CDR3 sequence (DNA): TGTGCCAGCAGCCGGACGGAAGGTCTATATAGCAATCAGCCCCAGCATTTT.

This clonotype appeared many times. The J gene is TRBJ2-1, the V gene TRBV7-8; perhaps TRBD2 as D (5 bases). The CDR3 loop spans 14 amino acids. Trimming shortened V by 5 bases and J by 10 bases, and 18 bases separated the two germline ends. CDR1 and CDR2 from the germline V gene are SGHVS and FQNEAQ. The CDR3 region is CASSPSFGSGEQFF. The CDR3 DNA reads TGTGCCAGCAGCCCGAGCTTCGGATCGGGGGAGCAGTTCTTC.

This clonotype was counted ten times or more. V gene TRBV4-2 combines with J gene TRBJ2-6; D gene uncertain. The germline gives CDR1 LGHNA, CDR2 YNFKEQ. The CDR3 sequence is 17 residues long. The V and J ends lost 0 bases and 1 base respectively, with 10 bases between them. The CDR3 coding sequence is TGTGCCAGCAGCCAAGATCCAGCAGATTCTGGGGCCAACGTCCTGACTTTC. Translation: CASSQDPADSGANVLTF.

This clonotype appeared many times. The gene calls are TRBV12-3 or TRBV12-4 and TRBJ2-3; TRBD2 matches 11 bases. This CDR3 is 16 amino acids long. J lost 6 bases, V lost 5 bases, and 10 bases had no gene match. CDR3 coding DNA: TGTGCCAGCAGTCCTAGCGGGGGGCCCTCACTGGATACGCAGTATTTT. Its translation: CASSPSGGPSLDTQYF.

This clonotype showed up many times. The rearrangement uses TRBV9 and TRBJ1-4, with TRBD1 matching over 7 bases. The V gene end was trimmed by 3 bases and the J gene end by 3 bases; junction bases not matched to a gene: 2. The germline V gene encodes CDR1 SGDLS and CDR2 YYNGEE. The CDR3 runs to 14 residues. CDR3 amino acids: CASSAGGANEKLFF. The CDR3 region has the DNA TGTGCCAGCAGCGCAGGGGGGGCTAATGAAAAACTGTTTTTT. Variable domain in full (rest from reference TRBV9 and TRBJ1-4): DSGVTQTPKHLITATGQRVTLRCSPRSGDLSVYWYQQSLDQGLQFLIQYYNGEERAKGNILERFSAQQFPDLHSELNLSSLELGDSALYFCASSAGGANEKLFFGSGTQLSVL.

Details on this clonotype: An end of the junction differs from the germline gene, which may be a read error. Written as DNA, the CDR3 is TGTGCCTGGAGTGTAACCGGGACAGCCGCTACTGGAGCTTTCTTT. Its translation: CAWSVTGTAATGAFF. This rearrangement joins TRBV30 to TRBJ1-1; 7 bases agree with TRBD1. Germline-derived CDR1 and CDR2 are GTSNPN and SVGIG (reference sequence). This CDR3 is built from 15 residues. Drawing the rest from reference TRBV30 and TRBJ1-1, the complete variable domain is SQTIHQWPATLVQPVGSPLSLECTVEGTSNPNLYWYRQAAGRGLQLLFYSVGIGQISSEVPQNLSASRPQDRQFILSSKKLLLSDSGFYLCAWSVTGTAATGAFFGQGTRLTVV.

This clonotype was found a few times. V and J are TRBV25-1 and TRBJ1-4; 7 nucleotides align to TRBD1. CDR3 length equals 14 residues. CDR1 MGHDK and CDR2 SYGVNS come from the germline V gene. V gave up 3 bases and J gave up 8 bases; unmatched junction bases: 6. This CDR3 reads CASSDPGGGEKLFF. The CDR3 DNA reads TGTGCCAGCAGTGACCCAGGGGGGGGGGAAAAACTGTTTTTT.